This record looks at one T cell receptor beta chain sequence and its context. The data were obtained in a study of blood T cell repertoires in COVID-19. Produced via immunoSEQ multiplex PCR; TCRdb's table is partial and in-frame only. Among over 250,000 clones listed, roughly 86% were seen once. Germline values: CDR1 LNHDA, CDR2 SQIVND (reference sequence). The CDR3 length is 13 residues. The ends lost 6 bases at V and 2 bases at J; junction bases unmatched: 2. The receptor was isolated from an older woman who had recovered from COVID-19. Material: PBMCs or T cells enriched from blood (not recorded which). The V and J genes are TRBV19 and TRBJ1-1; 8 nucleotides match TRBD1. The CDR3 DNA sequence: TGTGCCAGTAGGGACAGGGTAAACACTGAAGCTTTCTTT. This codes for CASRDRVNTEAFF. The full variable domain, rest sourced from reference TRBV19 and TRBJ1-1, is DGGITQSPKYLFRKEGQNVTLSCEQNLNHDAMYWYRQDPGQGLRLIYYSQIVNDFQKGDIAEGYSVSREKKESFPLTVTSAQKNPTAFYLCASRDRVNTEAFFGQGTRLTVV.